A selection of T cell receptor beta chains follows, all from one sample in a study of T cells in Graves' hyperthyroidism and ophthalmopathy. TCRdb called the multiplex PCR reads again in MiXCR, with one record for every CDR3 protein. The table includes some 560,000 distinct CDR3 sequences, 12% to 15% detected once. Sequencing was done on a sample of blood. The source of these receptors is a woman aged 40 to 50 with Graves' hyperthyroidism. The CDR3 runs from the conserved cysteine through the conserved F or W. The D gene is left open where the match is weak. Size is stated for part of the rows, as once, few or many counts, or as a class when the clone is expanded.

>TRBV28|NA|few|TRBJ1-6
CASSLRQVNSPLHF
TGTGCCAGCAGTCTCCGACAGGTCAATTCACCCCTCCACTTT
>TRBV27|NA|NA|TRBJ1-3
CASNQPGCRYF
TGTGCCAGCAACCAGCCAGGTTGCAGATATTTT
>TRBV7-8|NA|many|TRBJ2-1
CASSLDGSGYNEQFF
TGTGCCAGCAGCTTAGACGGGAGTGGTTACAATGAGCAGTTCTTC
>TRBV20-1|NA|NA|TRBJ1-4
CSARREKLFF
TGCAGTGCTAGACGTGAAAAACTGTTTTTT
>TRBV7-2|NA|many|TRBJ2-3
CASSLSGLNTDTQYF
TGTGCCAGCAGCTTATCGGGGCTTAACACAGATACGCAGTATTTT
>TRBV24-1|TRBD1|NA|TRBJ2-3
CATRGQLGDTQYF
TGTGCCACCAGGGGACAGCTCGGTGATACGCAGTATTTT
>TRBV30|TRBD1|many|TRBJ2-7
CAWETGRAYEQYF
TGTGCCTGGGAGACAGGGAGAGCCTACGAGCAGTACTTC
>TRBV28|NA|NA|TRBJ1-3
CASSPPGASGNTIYF
TGTGCCAGCAGTCCGCCCGGGGCCTCTGGAAACACCATATATTTT
>TRBV27|TRBD2|NA|TRBJ2-7
CASSFVAGGEQYF
TGTGCCAGCAGTTTTGTAGCGGGAGGCGAGCAGTACTTC
>TRBV4-2|NA|NA|TRBJ2-7
CASSQDFSVSYEQYF
TGTGCCAGCAGCCAAGATTTTTCCGTTTCCTACGAGCAGTACTTC
>TRBV28|TRBD1|few|TRBJ1-5
CASSLRQGGANQPQHF
TGTGCCAGCAGTTTGAGACAGGGGGGCGCGAATCAGCCCCAGCATTTT
>TRBV24-1|NA|NA|TRBJ2-7
CATSDLKYEQYF
TGTGCCACCAGTGACCTTAAATACGAGCAGTACTTC
>TRBV12-3/TRBV12-4|NA|NA|TRBJ2-3
CASSLGEISYTDTQYF
TGTGCCAGCAGTTTGGGGGAGATATCATACACAGATACGCAGTATTTT
>TRBV7-9|TRBD1|many|TRBJ1-2
CASSTTGGGYGYTF
TGTGCCAGCAGCACTACAGGGGGCGGCTATGGCTACACCTTC
>TRBV7-2|NA|NA|TRBJ2-1
CASSISRSGEQFF
TGTGCCAGCAGCATTAGCAGGTCGGGTGAGCAGTTCTTC
>TRBV5-1|NA|NA|TRBJ2-3
CASSLDGRGSTDTQYF
TGCGCCAGCAGCTTGGACGGGCGGGGTAGCACAGATACGCAGTATTTT
>TRBV6-2/TRBV6-3|NA|few|TRBJ2-1
CASSYLGGEQFF
TGCGCCAGCAGTTATTTAGGGGGTGAGCAGTTCTTC
>TRBV11-3|NA|many|TRBJ2-3
CASSKDSTADTQYF
TGTGCCAGCAGCAAGGACTCGACGGCAGATACGCAGTATTTT
>TRBV20-1|NA|many|TRBJ2-7
CSANTVSSYEQYF
TGCAGTGCTAATACCGTGAGCTCCTACGAGCAGTACTTC
>TRBV6-9|NA|NA|TRBJ1-2
CASSLRDPYYYGYTF
TGTGCCAGCAGCCTAAGGGACCCTTATTACTATGGCTACACCTTC
>TRBV3-1|NA|many|TRBJ2-3
CASSQHIDTQYF
TGTGCCAGCAGCCAACATATAGATACGCAGTATTTT
>TRBV7-9|NA|NA|TRBJ2-1
CASSPWTSYNEQFF
TGTGCCAGCAGCCCGTGGACCTCCTACAATGAGCAGTTCTTC
>TRBV20-1|NA|NA|TRBJ2-1
CSAPEGPVNEQFF
TGCAGTGCTCCGGAGGGGCCGGTCAATGAGCAGTTCTTC
>TRBV12-3/TRBV12-4|NA|many|TRBJ2-3
CASSFNTQYF
TGTGCCAGCAGTTTTAATACGCAGTATTTT
>TRBV4-1|TRBD2|NA|TRBJ2-1
CASSQAGLAGGNEQFF
TGCGCCAGCAGCCAAGCGGGACTAGCGGGAGGGAATGAGCAGTTCTTC
>TRBV11-2|TRBD2|many|TRBJ2-7
CASSIGGSGSHYEQYF
TGTGCCAGCTCCATTGGGGGCAGCGGGAGTCACTACGAGCAGTACTTC
>TRBV6-2/TRBV6-3|NA|few|TRBJ1-2
CASSSYRAVNYGYTF
TGTGCCAGCAGCTCCTACAGGGCTGTTAACTATGGCTACACCTTC
>TRBV6-1|TRBD2|many|TRBJ2-1
CASSEALAGGLGYNEQFF
TGTGCCAGCAGTGAAGCACTAGCGGGAGGGCTCGGGTACAATGAGCAGTTCTTC
>TRBV9|TRBD1|many|TRBJ1-1
CASSGQGAKDTEAFF
TGTGCCAGCTCGGGGCAGGGGGCAAAGGACACTGAAGCTTTCTTT
>TRBV19|NA|NA|TRBJ1-2
CASSIPGIYGYTF
TGTGCCAGTAGTATTCCGGGAATCTATGGCTACACCTTC
>TRBV24-1|NA|NA|TRBJ1-1
CATKGVGAEAFF
TGTGCCACCAAGGGTGTCGGCGCTGAAGCTTTCTTT
>TRBV28|NA|many|TRBJ1-3
CASSPDGTSGNTIYF
TGTGCCAGCAGCCCAGACGGGACATCTGGAAACACCATATATTTT
>TRBV3-1|NA|many|TRBJ1-3
CASSLGRSSGNTIYF
TGTGCCAGCAGCTTGGGACGGAGCTCTGGAAACACCATATATTTT
>TRBV29-1|NA|many|TRBJ2-2
CSVTLDGELFF
TGCAGCGTTACACTCGACGGGGAGCTGTTTTTT
>TRBV5-1|TRBD2|few|TRBJ2-1
CASSSSGSGRPGEQFF
TGCGCCAGCAGCTCTTCGGGTAGCGGGAGGCCGGGAGAGCAGTTCTTC
>TRBV3-1|TRBD1|many|TRBJ2-7
CASSHQQGPAEEQYF
TGTGCCAGCAGCCACCAACAGGGGCCGGCGGAGGAGCAGTACTTC
>TRBV28|NA|many|TRBJ2-7
CASSLVSSSSPTTYEQYF
TGTGCCAGCAGTTTAGTGTCGTCCTCCTCACCAACGACCTACGAGCAGTACTTC
>TRBV28|NA|many|TRBJ2-4
CASSSGLDIQYF
TGTGCCAGCAGTTCCGGGCTAGACATTCAGTACTTC
>TRBV30|TRBD1|many|TRBJ2-7
CAWSPGGAYEQYF
TGTGCCTGGAGCCCAGGGGGAGCCTACGAGCAGTACTTC
>TRBV5-1|NA|many|TRBJ2-7
CASSKDVRYEQYF
TGCGCCAGCAGCAAGGACGTCCGATACGAGCAGTACTTC
>TRBV6-1|NA|NA|TRBJ2-2
CASKARGTTGELFF
TGTGCCAGCAAGGCGAGAGGGACCACCGGGGAGCTGTTTTTT
>TRBV5-1|NA|few|TRBJ2-5
CASSPRPKETQYF
TGCGCCAGCAGCCCCCGCCCGAAAGAGACCCAGTACTTC
>TRBV6-5|TRBD1|few|TRBJ2-2
CASTPSGTANTGELFF
TGTGCCAGCACGCCTTCCGGGACAGCGAACACCGGGGAGCTGTTTTTT
>TRBV12-3/TRBV12-4|NA|many|TRBJ2-1
CASSFDRTYNEQFF
TGTGCCAGCAGTTTTGACAGGACATACAATGAGCAGTTCTTC
>TRBV6-2/TRBV6-3|TRBD2|few|TRBJ2-3
CASSYSGTSGTDTQYF
TGTGCCAGCAGTTACTCCGGGACTAGCGGCACAGATACGCAGTATTTT
>TRBV11-2|NA|many|TRBJ1-5
CASSLQGYDQPQHF
TGTGCCAGCAGCTTACAGGGGTATGATCAGCCCCAGCATTTT
>TRBV11-2|TRBD2|many|TRBJ2-5
CASLRLAAQETQYF
TGTGCCAGCCTGAGGCTAGCGGCCCAAGAGACCCAGTACTTC
>TRBV20-1|NA|NA|TRBJ2-7
CSARKDNEQYF
TGCAGTGCTAGAAAAGACAACGAGCAGTACTTC
>TRBV27|NA|NA|TRBJ2-7
CASRDRDPSCEQYF
TGTGCCAGCAGAGACCGGGACCCCTCCTGCGAGCAGTACTTC
>TRBV3-1|NA|many|TRBJ2-3
CASSRYLGVSMDTQYF
TGTGCCAGCAGCCGATACCTCGGGGTTTCTATGGATACGCAGTATTTT
>TRBV6-6|NA|many|TRBJ2-3
CASSYSEGSTDTQYF
TGTGCCAGCAGTTACTCGGAGGGGAGCACAGATACGCAGTATTTT
>TRBV28|TRBD1|many|TRBJ1-3
CASSSTLDRGKFGNTIYF
TGTGCCAGCAGTTCTACACTCGACAGGGGGAAATTTGGAAACACCATATATTTT
>TRBV7-8|NA|NA|TRBJ2-3
CASSLASTLSTDTQYF
TGTGCCAGCAGCTTAGCGTCTACACTTAGCACAGATACGCAGTATTTT
>TRBV5-6|TRBD2|NA|TRBJ2-7
CASSLEIGGTYEQYF
TGTGCCAGCAGCTTGGAAATCGGGGGGACCTACGAGCAGTACTTC
>TRBV12-3/TRBV12-4|TRBD1|few|TRBJ2-3
CASSWSQGAITDTQYF
TGTGCCAGCAGTTGGTCTCAGGGGGCGATCACAGATACGCAGTATTTT